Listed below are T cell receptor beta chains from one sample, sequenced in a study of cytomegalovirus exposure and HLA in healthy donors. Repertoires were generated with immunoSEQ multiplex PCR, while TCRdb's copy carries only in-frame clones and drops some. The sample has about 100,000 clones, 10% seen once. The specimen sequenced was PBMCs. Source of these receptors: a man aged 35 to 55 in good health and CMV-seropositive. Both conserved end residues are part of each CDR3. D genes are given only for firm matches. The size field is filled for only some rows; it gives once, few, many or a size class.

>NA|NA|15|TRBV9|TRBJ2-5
CASSVGRVVAETQYF
TGTGCCAGCAGCGTAGGGAGGGTTGTGGCAGAGACCCAGTACTTC
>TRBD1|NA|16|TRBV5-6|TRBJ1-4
CASSLGQGAPNEKLFF
TGTGCCAGCAGCTTGGGGCAGGGGGCCCCTAATGAAAAACTGTTTTTT
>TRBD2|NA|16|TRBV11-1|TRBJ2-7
CASSPTGTSGAYEQYF
TGTGCCAGCAGCCCGACCGGGACTAGCGGGGCCTACGAGCAGTACTTC
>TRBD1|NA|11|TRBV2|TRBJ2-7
CARRTGGEQYF
TGTGCCAGAAGAACAGGGGGCGAGCAGTACTTC
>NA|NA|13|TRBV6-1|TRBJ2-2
CTSSAGDTGELFF
TGTACCAGCTCGGCCGGGGACACCGGGGAGCTGTTTTTT
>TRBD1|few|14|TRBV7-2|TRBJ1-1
CASSLVETGGAAFF
TGTGCCAGCAGCTTAGTAGAGACAGGGGGCGCGGCTTTCTTT
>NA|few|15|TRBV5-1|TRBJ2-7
CASSLAFGRPYEQYF
TGCGCCAGCAGCTTGGCCTTTGGGAGACCTTACGAGCAGTACTTC
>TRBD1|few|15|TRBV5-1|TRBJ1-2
CASSLGPTGGDGYTF
TGCGCCAGCAGCTTGGGGCCCACAGGGGGCGATGGCTACACCTTC
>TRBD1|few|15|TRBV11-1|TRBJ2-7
CASSLADRGPYEQYF
TGTGCCAGCAGCTTAGCGGACAGGGGACCCTACGAGCAGTACTTC
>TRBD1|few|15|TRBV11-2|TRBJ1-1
CASSSYRGRGTEAFF
TGTGCCAGCAGCTCCTACAGGGGGCGCGGCACTGAAGCTTTCTTT
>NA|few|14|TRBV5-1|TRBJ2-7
CASSFGTSPYEQYF
TGCGCCAGCAGCTTCGGGACTTCCCCCTACGAGCAGTACTTC
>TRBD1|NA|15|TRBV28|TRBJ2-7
CASSRVPGQYYEQYF
TGTGCCAGCAGTCGGGTCCCGGGACAGTACTACGAGCAGTACTTC
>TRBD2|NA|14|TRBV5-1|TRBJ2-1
CASSPGLGGNEQFF
TGCGCCAGCAGCCCGGGACTAGGGGGCAATGAGCAGTTCTTC
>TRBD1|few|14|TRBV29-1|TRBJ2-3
CSTPVGQGADTQYF
TGCAGCACCCCGGTGGGACAGGGGGCAGATACGCAGTATTTT
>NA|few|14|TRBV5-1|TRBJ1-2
CASSLENRPYGYTF
TGCGCCAGCAGCTTGGAGAACAGGCCCTATGGCTACACCTTC
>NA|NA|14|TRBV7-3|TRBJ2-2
CASSLDWNTGELFF
TGTGCCAGCAGCTTGGACTGGAACACCGGGGAGCTGTTTTTT
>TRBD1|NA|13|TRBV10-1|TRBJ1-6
CASSPGGLSPLHF
TGCGCCAGCAGTCCAGGGGGCTTGTCACCCCTCCACTTT
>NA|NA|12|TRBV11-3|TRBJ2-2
CASSSRAGELFF
TGTGCCAGCAGCTCCCGAGCCGGGGAGCTGTTTTTT